Below, one T cell receptor beta chain is given with its context. This receptor's antigen is unknown. No base quality information exists; no much larger clone differs at one position. The germline V and J ends show losses of 5 bases and 2 bases respectively, and no gene match explains 4 bases of the junction. CDR1 and CDR2, per the germline V gene (reference sequence), are SEHNR and FQNEAQ. Taken from cysteine to phenylalanine, the CDR3 has 16 residues. Only the CDR3 region is kept as DNA, spanning 48 bases read in frame from base 1. Receptors were amplified or captured by the immunoSEQ multiplex PCR assay. For TCR sequencing, RNA was extracted from every sample and reverse transcribed into cDNA to serve as template. First-strand cDNA was synthesized with SuperScript III using a 2:1 mix of oligo-dT and random hexamers. A synthetic immune receptor repertoire was used to gauge amplification bias, and whatever bias remained was removed computationally. The source study handled its data this way. After raw reads were preprocessed to remove errors, the CDR3 was defined following IMGT conventions as running from the conserved cysteine to phenylalanine. To get clonality, Shannon entropy was normalized by log2 of the number of productive unique TCRs and the result was subtracted from 1. Scalp TCRbeta sequences were cross-referenced with sorted blood CD4 and CD8 repertoires so that the CD4 or CD8 identity of scalp clones could be inferred. TCRdb obtained this table from immuneACCESS and retained in-frame rearrangements with V and J assigned. These tables miss some clones; where compared with another copy, unresolved V genes account for less than half of the shortfall, and the remainder is unexplained. The DNA was the basis for D and trimming; V, J and clone size are from that table. The sample table contains some 170,000 clones; only one count was recorded for about 63% of them. Roughly 1.7% of the sample is in the top ten clones.

The sample's time point, from its label and the paper: baseline before oral tofacitinib. Peripheral blood and lesional scalp punch biopsies were obtained from patients with alopecia areata. PBMCs were isolated by density centrifugation and stained for CD3, CD4 and CD8, after which CD4+ and CD8+ T cells were sorted on a FACSAria. The source of the sample is a study of CD8+ T cells in alopecia areata (dated by TCRdb to 2016 to 2019). Turning to the overall study: Treated patients were enrolled in an open-label pilot trial of oral tofacitinib at 5 to 10 mg twice daily for moderate-to-severe alopecia areata. The RNA source kit depended on sample type: the PAXgene miRNA kit for fixed scalp, the miRNeasy kit for PBMCs, and the RNeasy kit for mouse skin. Patients on tofacitinib were biopsied at baseline and after 4 and 24 weeks of treatment, and several of the patients also had a later scalp biopsy. Amplification of TCRbeta CDR3 regions was done by immunoSEQ multiplex PCR using 35 Vbeta forward primers and 13 Jbeta reverse primers. Scalp clonality was compared across normal scalp (n=4), patchy alopecia areata scalp (n=8), and alopecia totalis/universalis scalp (n=8). Tofacitinib was given for 6 to 18 months, followed by 6 months of follow-up off drug to assess delayed response and recurrence. Scalp tissue and sorted CD4+ and CD8+ peripheral blood T cells from patchy and totalis/universalis alopecia areata patients and from healthy controls were covered by human TCRbeta sequencing. The study used high-throughput TCRbeta sequencing to examine T cell clonal expansion in alopecia areata, in both the C3H/HeJ mouse model and human patients. General findings and caveats noted by the study authors: Unlike mouse skin, where gammadelta T cells dominate, normal human skin contains resident alphabeta T cells that get sequenced too, which complicates analysis of the scalp TCR repertoire. Compared with mice, TCR sequences shared between patients were less clear, possibly partly because of HLA diversity across the patient population. Compared with normal scalp, lesional scalp, particularly in alopecia totalis/universalis, had higher clonality and more expanded CD8+ clones, which suggests antigenic drive.

Recombination joined TRBV7-9 with TRBJ2-1; 12 nucleotides in the junction match TRBD2. The sequenced sample was CD4+ T cells sorted from blood, obtained at week 0. The receptor comes from a human donor with alopecia areata. The sequence in DNA is TGTGCCAGCAGCCTCGGACTAGCGGGGACCTACAATGAGCAGTTCTTC. This is translated as CASSLGLAGTYNEQFF.